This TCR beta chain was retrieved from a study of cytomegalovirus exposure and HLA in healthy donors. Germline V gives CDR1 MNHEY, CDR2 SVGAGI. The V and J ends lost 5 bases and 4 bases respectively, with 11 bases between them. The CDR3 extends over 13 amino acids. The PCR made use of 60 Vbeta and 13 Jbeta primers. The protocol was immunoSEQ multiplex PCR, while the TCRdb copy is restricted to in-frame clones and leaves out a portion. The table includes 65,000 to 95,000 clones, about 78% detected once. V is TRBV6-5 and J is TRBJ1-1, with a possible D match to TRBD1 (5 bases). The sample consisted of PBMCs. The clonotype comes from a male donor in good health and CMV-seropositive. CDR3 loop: CASSQTAFTEAFF. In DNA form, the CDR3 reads TGTGCCAGCAGTCAGACAGCTTTCACTGAAGCTTTCTTT.